This T cell receptor (beta chain) is drawn from a study of shared clonotypes between healthy human individuals. Overall study context: Per donor, CD8 memory used one plate, CD8 naive used two, CD4 memory used three and CD4 naive used three.

CDR1 is SEHNR and CDR2 is FQNEAQ in the germline V gene (reference sequence). The CDR3 length is 16 residues. The ends were cut back, 5 bases at V and 3 bases at J, with 19 bases in the middle. Study results and caveats: It was anticipated that sequencing depth would influence how many clonotypes donors shared.

The input for sorted-subset replicate PCRs was about 210 ng DNA, tens of thousands of T cell genomes. Clones were read by immunoSEQ multiplex PCR, and TCRdb kept only the in-frame ones, dropping some. The table shows under 2,000,000 clones, with about 95% occurring only once. A remark on this clone: Its specificity is unknown.

Naive-designated CD8 cells lacked CD45RO, were positively enriched for CCR7, and omitted terminally differentiated effector memory CD45RA+ cells. Adult donors, all healthy and HIV-negative, had no recent acute infections or vaccinations. The clonotype comes from a man between 18 and 29 years old in good health. This sequence joins TRBV7-9 and TRBJ1-2; D is ambiguous. Sequences were obtained from naive CD8+ T cells sorted from blood. Written as DNA, the CDR3 is TGTGCCAGCAGCCCAGAGGCCGCACCACCCTACTATGGCTACACCTTC. The encoded protein is CASSPEAAPPYYGYTF.